This TCR beta chain stems from a study of early T cells in non-severe SARS-CoV-2 infection. The wider study: Sequencing of unsorted whole blood was done on bulk RNA, leaving chains unpaired.

Study-wide findings and caveats: Comparison of clonotypes with VDJdb favored anti-spike CD8 responses while missing private and CD4 specificities.

In regard to this clonotype: Its specificity is unknown.

As part of library construction, unique molecular identifiers were attached to individual cDNA molecules. TCRdb processed the 5' RACE reads anew with MiXCR; each CDR3 protein has one entry. The sample yields roughly 86,000 distinct CDR3 sequences, around 6% seen once. Trimming at V came to 0 bases and at J to 5 bases, leaving 5 bases not matched to a gene. The germline gives CDR1 MNHEY, CDR2 SMNVEV (reference sequence). This CDR3 has 15 residues. The chain combines TRBV27 with TRBJ2-3, with 7 bases fitting TRBD1. The sample consisted of whole blood. The receptor was isolated from an adult who was a healthcare worker with PCR-confirmed SARS-CoV-2 infection or an uninfected control (not recorded which). In DNA, the CDR3 is TGTGCCAGCAGTTTATCTGTGCAGGGGGTAGATACGCAGTATTTT. Translation gives CASSLSVQGVDTQYF.